The source of this TCR beta chain is a study of T cells in Graves' hyperthyroidism and ophthalmopathy. Whole-study findings and limits: Expanded thyroid clonotypes (above 0.001) were mostly also found in blood.

The CDR3 is made up of 14 amino acids. V was clipped by 2 bases and J by 6 bases; unmatched bases: 5. CDR1 is KGHSH and CDR2 is LQKENI in the germline V gene. Ten or more counts support this clonotype. What it binds is unknown. There were TCR beta CDR3 regions amplified from RNA transcripts. The primer set for the first-round RT-PCR of the TCR CDR3 was HTBI. Via MiXCR, TCRdb re-called the multiplex PCR reads, giving one row per CDR3 protein. Of 650,000 to 750,000 distinct CDR3 sequences listed, less than 15% are singletons. Sequenced: blood. This chain connects TRBV18 to TRBJ2-3, with 7 bases lining up with TRBD1. The sequence was obtained from a woman aged 18-29 years with Graves' hyperthyroidism. CDR3 DNA: TGTGCCAGCTCACCATCGGGACAGAGGGATACGCAGTATTTT. This translates into CASSPSGQRDTQYF.